Detailed here is one T cell receptor beta chain. This sample is part of a study of T cell changes during pregnancy in multiple sclerosis. The repertoire was sequenced with immunoSEQ multiplex PCR; TCRdb's copy has only in-frame clones and lacks some. The sample lists about 36,000 clones, roughly 92% occurring once. Germline V lookup: CDR1 SNHLY, CDR2 FYNNEI. The ends lost 6 bases at V and 8 bases at J; junction bases unmatched: 6. The CDR3 has 15 residues. The sample in question was CD4+ T cells from peripheral blood mononuclear cells, obtained in the third trimester of pregnancy. The clonotype comes from a female donor in good health, enrolled as a control in a pregnancy study. The chain couples TRBV2 to TRBJ1-6; 11 positions agree with TRBD1. The CDR3, as DNA: TGTGCCAGCAGCGCGGGACAGGGGGGGTATTCACCCCTCCACTTT. As protein: CASSAGQGGYSPLHF.